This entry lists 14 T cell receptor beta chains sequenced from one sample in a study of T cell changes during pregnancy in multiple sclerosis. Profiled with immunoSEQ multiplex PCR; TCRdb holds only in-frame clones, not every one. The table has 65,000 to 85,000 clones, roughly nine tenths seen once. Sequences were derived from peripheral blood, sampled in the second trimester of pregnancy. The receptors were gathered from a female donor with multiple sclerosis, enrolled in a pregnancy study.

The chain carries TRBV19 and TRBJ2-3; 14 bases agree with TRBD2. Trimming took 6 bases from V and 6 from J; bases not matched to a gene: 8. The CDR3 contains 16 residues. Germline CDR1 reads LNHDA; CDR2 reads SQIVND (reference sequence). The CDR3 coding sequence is TGTGCCAGTAGGGAGACTAGCGGGAGGGCCTCGGATACGCAGTATTTT. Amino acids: CASRETSGRASDTQYF.

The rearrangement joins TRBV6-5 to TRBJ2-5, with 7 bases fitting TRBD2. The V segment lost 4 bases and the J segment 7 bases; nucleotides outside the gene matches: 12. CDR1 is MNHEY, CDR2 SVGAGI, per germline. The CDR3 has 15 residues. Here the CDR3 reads CASSFTGGGAWTQYF. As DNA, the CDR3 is TGTGCCAGCAGTTTTACTGGCGGGGGAGCGTGGACCCAGTACTTC.

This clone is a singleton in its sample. CDR3 sequence reads: CASRRGGNQPQHF. The CDR3, as DNA: TGTGCCAGCAGAAGGGGTGGCAATCAGCCCCAGCATTTT. V and J are TRBV6-5 and TRBJ1-5; D possibly corresponds to TRBD1 (5 bases). Trimming took off 6 bases at V and 2 bases at J, with 8 bases between the two ends. The germline V gene has CDR1 MNHEY and CDR2 SVGAGI. The CDR3 contains 13 residues.

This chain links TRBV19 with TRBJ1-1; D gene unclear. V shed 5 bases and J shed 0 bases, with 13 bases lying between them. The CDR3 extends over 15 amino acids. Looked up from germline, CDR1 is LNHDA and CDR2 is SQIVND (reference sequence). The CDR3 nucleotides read TGTGCCAGTAGTCCCCAGACTGCCATGAACACTGAAGCTTTCTTT. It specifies CASSPQTAMNTEAFF.

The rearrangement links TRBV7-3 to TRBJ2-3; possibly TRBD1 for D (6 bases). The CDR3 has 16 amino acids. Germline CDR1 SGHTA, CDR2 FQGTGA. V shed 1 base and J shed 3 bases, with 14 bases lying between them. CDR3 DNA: TGTGCCAGCAGCTTAAACAGCAGGGGTGGGACAGATACGCAGTATTTT. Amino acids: CASSLNSRGGTDTQYF.

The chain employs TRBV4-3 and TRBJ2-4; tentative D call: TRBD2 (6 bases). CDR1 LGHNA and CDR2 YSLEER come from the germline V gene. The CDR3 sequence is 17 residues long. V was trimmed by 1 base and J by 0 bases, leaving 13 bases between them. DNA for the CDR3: TGCGCCAGCAGCCAAGGGGGGGAAGGCCGAGCCAAAAACATTCAGTACTTC. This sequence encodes CASSQGGEGRAKNIQYF.

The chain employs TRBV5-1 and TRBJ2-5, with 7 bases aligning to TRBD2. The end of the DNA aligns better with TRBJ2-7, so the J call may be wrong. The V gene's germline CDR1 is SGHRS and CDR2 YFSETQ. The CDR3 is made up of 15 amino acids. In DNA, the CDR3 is TGCGCCAGCAGCCCCCTAGTCGGGGGGTCATCCGAGCAGTACTTC. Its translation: CASSPLVGGSSEQYF.

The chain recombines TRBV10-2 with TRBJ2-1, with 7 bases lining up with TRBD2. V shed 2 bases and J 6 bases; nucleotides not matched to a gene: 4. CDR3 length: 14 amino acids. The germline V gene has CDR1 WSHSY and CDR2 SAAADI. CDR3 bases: TGCGCCAGCAGTGAGGTGGGACTAACCAATGAGCAGTTCTTC. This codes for CASSEVGLTNEQFF.

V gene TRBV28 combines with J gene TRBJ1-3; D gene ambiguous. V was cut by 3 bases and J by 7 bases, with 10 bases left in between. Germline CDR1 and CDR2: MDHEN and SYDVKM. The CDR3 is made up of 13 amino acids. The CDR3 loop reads CASSFGIRNTIYF. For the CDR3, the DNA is TGTGCCAGCAGTTTCGGTATTCGGAACACCATATATTTT.

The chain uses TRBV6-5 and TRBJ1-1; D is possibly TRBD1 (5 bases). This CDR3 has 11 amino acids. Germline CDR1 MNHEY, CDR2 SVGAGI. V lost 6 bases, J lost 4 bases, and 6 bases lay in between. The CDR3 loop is CASSQGTEAFF. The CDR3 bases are TGTGCCAGCAGCCAGGGCACTGAAGCTTTCTTT.

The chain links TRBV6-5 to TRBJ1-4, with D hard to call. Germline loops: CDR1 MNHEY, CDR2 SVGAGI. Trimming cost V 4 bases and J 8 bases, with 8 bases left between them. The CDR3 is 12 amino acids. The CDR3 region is CASSSFGEKLFF. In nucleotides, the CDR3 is TGTGCCAGCAGTTCCTTCGGGGAAAAACTGTTTTTT.

CDR3 nucleotides: TGTGCCAGCAGACCCTTGGGACAGAAAGAGACCCAGTACTTC. It translates to CASRPLGQKETQYF. This chain uses TRBV6-5 with TRBJ2-5, with 7 bases aligning to TRBD1. V trimming: 6 bases; J trimming: 3 bases; junction bases outside the gene matches: 7. The CDR3 covers 14 residues. Germline CDR1 and CDR2: MNHEY and SVGAGI.

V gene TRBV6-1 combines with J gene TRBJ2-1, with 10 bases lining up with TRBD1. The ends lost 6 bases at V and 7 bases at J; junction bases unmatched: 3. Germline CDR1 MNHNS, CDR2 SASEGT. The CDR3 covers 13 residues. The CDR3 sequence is CASRWTGGNEQFF. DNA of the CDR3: TGTGCCAGCAGGTGGACAGGGGGTAATGAGCAGTTCTTC.

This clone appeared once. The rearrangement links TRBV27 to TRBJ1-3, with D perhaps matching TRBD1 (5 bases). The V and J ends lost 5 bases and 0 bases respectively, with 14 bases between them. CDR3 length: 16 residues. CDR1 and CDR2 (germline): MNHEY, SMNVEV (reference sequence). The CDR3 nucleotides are TGTGCCAGCAGTCCTGCGGGGGGGGGCTCTGGAAACACCATATATTTT. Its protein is CASSPAGGGSGNTIYF.